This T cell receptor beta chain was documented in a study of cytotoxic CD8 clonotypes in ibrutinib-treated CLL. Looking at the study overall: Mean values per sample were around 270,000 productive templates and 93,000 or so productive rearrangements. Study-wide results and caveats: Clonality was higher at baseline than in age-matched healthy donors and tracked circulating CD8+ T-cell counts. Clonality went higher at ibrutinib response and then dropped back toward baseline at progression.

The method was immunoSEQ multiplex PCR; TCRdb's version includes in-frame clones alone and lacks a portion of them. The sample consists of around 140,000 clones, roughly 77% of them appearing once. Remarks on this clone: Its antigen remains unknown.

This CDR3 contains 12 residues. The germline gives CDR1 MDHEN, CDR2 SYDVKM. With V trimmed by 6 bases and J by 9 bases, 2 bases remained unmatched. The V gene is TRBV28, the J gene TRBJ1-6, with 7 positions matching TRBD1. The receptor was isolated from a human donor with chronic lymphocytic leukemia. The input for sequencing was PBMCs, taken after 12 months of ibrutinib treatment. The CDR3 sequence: CASRTGSSPLHF. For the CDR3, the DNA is TGTGCCAGCAGGACAGGGAGTTCACCCCTCCACTTT.